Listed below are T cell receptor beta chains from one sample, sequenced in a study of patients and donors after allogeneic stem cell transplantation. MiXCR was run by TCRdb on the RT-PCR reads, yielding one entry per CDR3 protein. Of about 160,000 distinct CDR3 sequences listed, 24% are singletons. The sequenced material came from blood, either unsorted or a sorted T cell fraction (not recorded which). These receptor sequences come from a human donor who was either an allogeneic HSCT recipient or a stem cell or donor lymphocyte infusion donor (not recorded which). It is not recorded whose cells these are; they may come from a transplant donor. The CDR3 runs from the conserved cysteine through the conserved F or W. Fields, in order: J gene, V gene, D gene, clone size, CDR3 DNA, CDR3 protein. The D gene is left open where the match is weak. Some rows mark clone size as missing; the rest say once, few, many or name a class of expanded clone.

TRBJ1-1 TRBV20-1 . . TGCAGTGCTAGAGACCCGGGACACACTGAAGCTTTCTTT CSARDPGHTEAFF
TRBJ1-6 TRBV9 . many TGTGCCAGCAGCGTAGAGCCAGGAAGCTCCTATAATTCACCCCTCCACTTT CASSVEPGSSYNSPLHF
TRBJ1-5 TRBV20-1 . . TGCAGTGCAGGAGTTCCCCGCGACAATCAGCCCCAGCATTTT CSAGVPRDNQPQHF
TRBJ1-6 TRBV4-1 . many TGCGCCAGCAGCCAGGGTGAGAGAGTCCTCTCACCCCTCCACTTT CASSQGERVLSPLHF
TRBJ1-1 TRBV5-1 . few TGCGCCAGCAGCCCAAGGTCGGGGGGCGGTGAAGCTTTCTTT CASSPRSGGGEAFF
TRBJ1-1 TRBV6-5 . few TGTGCCAGCAGTTACGGGAGGGACTACACTGAAGCTTTCTTT CASSYGRDYTEAFF
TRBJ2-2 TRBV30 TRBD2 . TGTGCCTGCCCGGGACTAGCGGGATTGGTCACCGGGGAGCTGTTTTTT CACPGLAGLVTGELFF
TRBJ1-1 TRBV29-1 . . TGCGTCGGGGTGAACACTGAAGCTTTCTTT CVGVNTEAFF
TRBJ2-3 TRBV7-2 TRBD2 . TGTGCCAGCAGCTTGGGGCTAGCGGGACGGATTTTCACAGATACGCAGTATTTT CASSLGLAGRIFTDTQYF
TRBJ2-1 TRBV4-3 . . TGCGCCAGCAGCCTCACAACGGGGTCCTACAATGAGCAGTTCTTC CASSLTTGSYNEQFF
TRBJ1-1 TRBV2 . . TGTGCCAGCAGTCGGACACCGGAAGCTTTCTTT CASSRTPEAFF
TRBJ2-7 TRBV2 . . TGTGCCAGCAGTGAAGGGGACAACTTCGAGCAGTACTTC CASSEGDNFEQYF
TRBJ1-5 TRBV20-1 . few TGCAGTGCTTTGCCCCGAACTCAGCCCCAGCATTTT CSALPRTQPQHF
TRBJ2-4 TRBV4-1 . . TGCGCCAGCAGCCAAGACCGGACTCAGTACTTC CASSQDRTQYF
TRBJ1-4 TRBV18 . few TGTGCCAGCTCACCAGGGGAGGGTGAAAAACTGTTTTTT CASSPGEGEKLFF
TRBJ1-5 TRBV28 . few TGTGCCAGCAGTTTAGGCCAAAGTAGCAATCAGCCCCAGCATTTT CASSLGQSSNQPQHF
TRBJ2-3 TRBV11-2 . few TGTGCCAGCAGCTTAGTTCTGAATCCCCGATCTAGCACAGATACGCAGTATTTT CASSLVLNPRSSTDTQYF
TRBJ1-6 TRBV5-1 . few TGCGCCAGCAGCTACGAGACGGGAGCAGTAACCTCACCCCTCCACTTT CASSYETGAVTSPLHF
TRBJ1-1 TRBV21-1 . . TGTGCCAGCAGCAAAGGGGTTGAGCGGGGGACTGAAGCTTTCTTT CASSKGVERGTEAFF
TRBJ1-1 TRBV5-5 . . TGTGCCAGCAGCGGACAGCTGTGGGGGGCTTTCTTT CASSGQLWGAFF
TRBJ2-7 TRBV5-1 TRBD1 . TGCGCCAGCACCTTTTGGACAGGGACGTCCTACGAGCAGTACTTC CASTFWTGTSYEQYF
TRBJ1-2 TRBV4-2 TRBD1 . TGTGCCAGCAGCCAGGGCCACCGGGACAGAAACTATGGCTACACCTTC CASSQGHRDRNYGYTF
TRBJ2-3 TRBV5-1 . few TGCGCCAGCAGTGCTCGCGGCAACACAGATACGCAGTATTTT CASSARGNTDTQYF
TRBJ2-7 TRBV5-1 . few TGCGCCAGCAGCATCGGGAACTACGAGCAGTACTTC CASSIGNYEQYF
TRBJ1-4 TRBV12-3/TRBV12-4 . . TGTGCCAGCAGTTTAGTCCAGGCTCTAGCTAATGAAAAACTGTTTTTT CASSLVQALANEKLFF
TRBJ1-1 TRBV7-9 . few TGTGCCAGCAGCTTAGCTTGGCAGTTTTCAACTGAAGCTTTCTTT CASSLAWQFSTEAFF
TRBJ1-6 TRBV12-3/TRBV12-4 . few TGTGCCAGCAGCCCCTCTTTAGGCTTCCTGAATTCACCCCTCCACTTT CASSPSLGFLNSPLHF
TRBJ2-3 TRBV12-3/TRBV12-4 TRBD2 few TGTGCCAGCAGTTTCCTAGCGGGAGTGCGGACAGATACGCAGTATTTT CASSFLAGVRTDTQYF
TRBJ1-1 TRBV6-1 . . TGTGCCAGCAGTGAAATCATGGTTAACACTGAAGCTTTCTTT CASSEIMVNTEAFF
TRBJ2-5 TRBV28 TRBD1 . TGTGCCAGCATTCAAAGGGGGCTCCCAGATGAGACCCAGTACTTC CASIQRGLPDETQYF
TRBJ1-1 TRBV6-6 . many TGTGCCAGCAGTTACTCGATACAGATGTGGACTGAAGCTTTCTTT CASSYSIQMWTEAFF
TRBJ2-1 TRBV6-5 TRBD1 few TGTGCCAGCAGCCCCGGGACAGACAATGAGCAGTTCTTC CASSPGTDNEQFF
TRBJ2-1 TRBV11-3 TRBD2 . TGTGCCAGCAGCCCTCCCGGGACTAGCGGGAGGCACGAGCAGTTCTTC CASSPPGTSGRHEQFF
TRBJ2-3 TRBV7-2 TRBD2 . TGTGCCAGCAGCTCTGTAGCGGGAGGTATGAGAGATACGCAGTATTTT CASSSVAGGMRDTQYF
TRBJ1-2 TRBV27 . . TGTGCCAGCAGTTTATGGTGGGGGTTCTATGGCTACACCTTC CASSLWWGFYGYTF
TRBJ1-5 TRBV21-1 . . TGTGCCAGCAGCATCCAACTGGGGCAGGGGAATCAGCCCCAGCATTTT CASSIQLGQGNQPQHF
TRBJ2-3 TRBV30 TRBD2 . TGTGCCTGCTCACCTTGGGGGGGTGGCACAGATACGCAGTATTTT CACSPWGGGTDTQYF
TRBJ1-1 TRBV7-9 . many TGTGCCAGCAGCTTAATCGCACTGGAATCGAACACTGAAGCTTTCTTT CASSLIALESNTEAFF
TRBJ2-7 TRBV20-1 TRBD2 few TGCAGTGGGTTCGGGGGGATCTCCTACGAGCAGTACTTC CSGFGGISYEQYF
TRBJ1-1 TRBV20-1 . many TGCAGTGCTAAAGGAAGCACTGAAGCTTTCTTT CSAKGSTEAFF
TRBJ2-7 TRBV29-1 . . TGCAGCGTTGTTCGGGGTGGCGACGAGCAGTACTTC CSVVRGGDEQYF
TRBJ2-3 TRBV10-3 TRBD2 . TGTGCCATCAGGACTAGCGGGGGTTCTGATACGCAGTATTTT CAIRTSGGSDTQYF
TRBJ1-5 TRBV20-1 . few TGCAGTGCTAGGAAACAAACCATGGATCAGCCCCAGCATTTT CSARKQTMDQPQHF
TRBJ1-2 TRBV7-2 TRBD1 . TGTGCCAGCAGCACCCGACAGGGGGTTAACTATGGCTACACCTTC CASSTRQGVNYGYTF
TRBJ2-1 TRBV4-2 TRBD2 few TGTGCCAGCAGCCCACTAGCGGATAGCTCCTACAATGAGCAGTTCTTC CASSPLADSSYNEQFF
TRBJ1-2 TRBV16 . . TGTGCCAGCAGCCAATCAGGGGTCGTACATGGCTACACCTTC CASSQSGVVHGYTF